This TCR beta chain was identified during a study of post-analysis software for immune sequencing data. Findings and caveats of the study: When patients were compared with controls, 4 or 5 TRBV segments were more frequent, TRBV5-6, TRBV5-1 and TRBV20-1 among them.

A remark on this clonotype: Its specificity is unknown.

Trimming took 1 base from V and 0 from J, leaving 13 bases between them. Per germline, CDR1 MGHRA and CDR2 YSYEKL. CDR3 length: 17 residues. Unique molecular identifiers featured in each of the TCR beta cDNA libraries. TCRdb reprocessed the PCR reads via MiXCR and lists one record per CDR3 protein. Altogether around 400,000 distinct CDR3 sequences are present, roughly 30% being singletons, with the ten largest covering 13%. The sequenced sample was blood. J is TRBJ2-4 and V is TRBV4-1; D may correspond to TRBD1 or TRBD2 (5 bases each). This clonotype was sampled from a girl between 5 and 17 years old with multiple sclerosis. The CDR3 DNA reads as TGCGCCAGCAGCCAAGGGCGGGCAGGGCTAGCCAAAAACATTCAGTACTTC. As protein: CASSQGRAGLAKNIQYF.